This T cell receptor beta chain was identified during a study of response to subunit inactivated influenza vaccine. Germline V gives CDR1 SGHAT, CDR2 FQNNGV. CDR3 length: 18 amino acids. The V and J ends lost 4 bases and 4 bases, in that order; junction bases with no gene match: 11. TCRdb re-called the RT-PCR reads through MiXCR, storing one row per CDR3 protein. The sample lists about 570,000 distinct CDR3 sequences; about 11% were seen once. The data also belong to a second study, concerning T cells expressing NK-cell markers. As reported in that work: TCR beta cDNA was made by 5'RACE template switching with UMIs.

The sample was PBMCs from blood, taken on the day of vaccination. The V and J genes are TRBV11-2 and TRBJ2-3; 13 nucleotides match TRBD2. This TCR was sampled from a man in his fifties or sixties who received an inactivated influenza vaccine. Here the CDR3 reads CASSSGTSGIPWSDTQYF. CDR3 DNA: TGTGCCAGCAGCTCCGGGACTAGCGGGATCCCCTGGTCAGATACGCAGTATTTT. The full variable domain, in which reference TRBV11-2 and TRBJ2-3 provide the parts outside the CDR3, is EAGVAQSPRYKIIEKRQSVAFWCNPISGHATLYWYQQILGQGPKLLIQFQNNGVVDDSQLPKDRFSAERLKGVDSTLKIQPAKLEDSAVYLCASSSGTSGIPWSDTQYFGPGTRLTVL.